This TCR beta chain appears in the sequencing data of a study of Graves' ophthalmopathy and Graves' hyperthyroidism. Study-wide points: With almost 90% sensitivity and around 80% specificity, a 13-signature model separated ophthalmopathy from stable hyperthyroidism.

In the case of this clonotype: Its matching antigen is unknown. Being one base from a much bigger clone, this may be a read error.

This CDR3 has 14 residues. Trimming at V came to 2 bases and at J to 6 bases, leaving 3 bases not matched to a gene. Germline V lookup: CDR1 MNHEY, CDR2 SMNVEV (reference sequence). Amplified TCR beta CDR3 regions were obtained using RNA transcripts as template. A first-round RT-PCR used HTBI primers, followed by a second-round multiplex PCR. Using its own MiXCR run on the multiplex PCR reads, TCRdb lists one record per CDR3 protein. This repertoire shows about 480,000 distinct CDR3 sequences, 13% to 15% found once; its top ten account for more than 8.5%. This clonotype was sampled from a woman younger than 45 with Graves' ophthalmopathy. The V call is TRBV27, the J call TRBJ1-1; 10 bases fit TRBD1. Sequencing was performed on blood. CDR3 bases: TGTGCCAGCAGTTTAGACAGGGGGCCTGCTGAAGCTTTCTTT. Its protein product is CASSLDRGPAEAFF.